One and the same sample provided the 9 T cell receptor beta chains below, sequenced in a study of control samples from healthy donors and cancer patients. Only in-frame clones appear in the TCRdb table, and some are missing; sequencing was by immunoSEQ multiplex PCR. The table has 95,000 to 150,000 clones, just under 90% seen once; the top ten hold roughly an eighth. Material: blood. The receptors stem from a man aged 25 to 45 in good health.

This clone appeared a single time. The chain has TRBV7-9 and TRBJ1-1; D is perhaps TRBD1 (6 bases). The V end was cut by 6 bases, the J end by 6 bases, with 17 bases between. CDR1 SEHNR and CDR2 FQNEAQ come from the germline V gene (reference sequence). The CDR3 sequence is 14 residues long. CDR3 sequence: CASSSSGGGSEAFF. DNA of the CDR3: TGTGCCAGCAGTTCATCGGGAGGGGGATCTGAAGCTTTCTTT.

The chain uses TRBV15 and TRBJ1-5; D gene uncertain. The germline V gene encodes CDR1 LNHNV and CDR2 YYDKDF (reference sequence). V was trimmed by 0 bases and J by 7 bases, leaving 4 bases between them. The CDR3 contains 12 residues. DNA of the CDR3: TGTGCCACCAGCAGAGAGGAGCAGCCCCAGCATTTT. It yields the protein CATSREEQPQHF.

The V gene is TRBV15, the J gene TRBJ1-5; no reliable D call. Trimming pared 3 bases from V and 1 base from J, leaving 10 bases between. CDR1 LNHNV and CDR2 YYDKDF come from the germline V gene (reference sequence). CDR3 length: 15 residues. In DNA, the CDR3 is TGTGCCACCAGCAGCCCGCTCCGGAGCAATCAGCCCCAGCATTTT. The encoded protein is CATSSPLRSNQPQHF.

The chain employs TRBV30 and TRBJ1-1; the D is unclear. The germline V gene encodes CDR1 GTSNPN and CDR2 SVGIG (reference sequence). The CDR3 length is 13 residues. With 7 bases removed from V and 4 bases from J, the gap between germline ends came to 16 bases. CDR3 DNA sequence: TGTGCCTATGGACTTTTTTACACCACTGAAGCTTTCTTT. Its translation is CAYGLFYTTEAFF.

This clone appeared a single time. The V gene is TRBV5-8, the J gene TRBJ2-5, with 10 nucleotides matching TRBD1. Germline CDR1 and CDR2: SGHTS and YDEGEE. This CDR3 has 17 residues. V trimming: 3 bases; J trimming: 4 bases; junction bases outside the gene matches: 12. CDR3 nucleotide sequence: TGTGCCAGCAGCTCGGGGACAGGGGACGACGGTTTAGAGACCCAGTACTTC. As protein: CASSSGTGDDGLETQYF.

The chain couples TRBV5-4 to TRBJ1-1, with a weak D call TRBD1 (6 bases). Trimming pared 2 bases from V and 1 base from J, leaving 9 bases between. This CDR3 is 14 amino acids long. Germline CDR1 reads SGHNT; CDR2 reads YYREEE (reference sequence). CDR3 in amino acids: CASSLNRANTEAFF. The CDR3, as DNA: TGTGCCAGCAGCTTAAACAGGGCGAACACTGAAGCTTTCTTT.

This sequence joins TRBV10-3 and TRBJ1-1; the D gene is possibly TRBD1 (5 bases). This CDR3 has 15 residues. Germline-derived CDR1 and CDR2 are ENHRY and SYGVKD. Trimming stripped 7 bases from V and 5 bases from J, with 20 bases between. In nucleotides, the CDR3 is TGTGCCATCAAAGTCGACGCCCCTAAGGGGACTGAAGCTTTCTTT. Translating gives CAIKVDAPKGTEAFF.

A word on this clone: This specimen includes other DNA sequences encoding the same CDR3. V is TRBV28 and J is TRBJ2-6; possible D gene TRBD2, 6 bases. V lost 3 bases and J lost 4, with 16 bases in between. This CDR3 is built from 17 residues. In germline, CDR1 is MDHEN, CDR2 SYDVKM. The CDR3 nucleotides are TGTGCCAGCAGTTTGGGGGACTGGGGTCAGGGGGCCAACGTCCTGACTTTC. As protein: CASSLGDWGQGANVLTF.

The J gene is TRBJ1-1, the V gene TRBV6-5, with D perhaps matching TRBD1 (5 bases). The CDR3 runs to 14 residues. Trimming removed 6 bases from V and 1 base from J, with 12 bases in between. Germline loops: CDR1 MNHEY, CDR2 SVGAGI. CDR3 bases: TGTGCCAGCAGGGGGGGACTTCAGAACACTGAAGCTTTCTTT. It yields the protein CASRGGLQNTEAFF.